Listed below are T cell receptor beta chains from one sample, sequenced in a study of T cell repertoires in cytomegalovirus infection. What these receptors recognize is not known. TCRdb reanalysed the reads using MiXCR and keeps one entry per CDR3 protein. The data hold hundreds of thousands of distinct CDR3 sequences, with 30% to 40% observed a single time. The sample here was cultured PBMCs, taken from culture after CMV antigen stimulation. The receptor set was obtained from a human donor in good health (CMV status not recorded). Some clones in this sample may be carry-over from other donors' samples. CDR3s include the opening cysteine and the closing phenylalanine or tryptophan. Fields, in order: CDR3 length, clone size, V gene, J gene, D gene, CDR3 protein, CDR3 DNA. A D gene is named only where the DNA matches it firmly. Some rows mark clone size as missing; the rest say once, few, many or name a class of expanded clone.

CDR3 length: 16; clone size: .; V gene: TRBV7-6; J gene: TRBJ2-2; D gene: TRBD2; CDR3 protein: CASSPRTSGNTGELFF; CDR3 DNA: TGTGCCAGCAGCCCGCGGACTAGCGGTAACACCGGGGAGCTGTTTTTT
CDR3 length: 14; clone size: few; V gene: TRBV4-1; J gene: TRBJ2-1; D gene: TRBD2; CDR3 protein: CASSQLAGVYEQFF; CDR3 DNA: TGCGCCAGCAGCCAATTAGCGGGAGTTTATGAGCAGTTCTTC
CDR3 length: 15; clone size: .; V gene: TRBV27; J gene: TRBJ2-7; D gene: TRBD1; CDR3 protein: CASSYDRGLSYEQYF; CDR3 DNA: TGTGCCAGCAGTTATGACAGGGGGCTCTCCTACGAGCAGTACTTC
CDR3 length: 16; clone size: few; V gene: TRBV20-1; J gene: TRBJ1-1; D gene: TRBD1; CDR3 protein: CSARDEGRQGGTEAFF; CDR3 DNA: TGCAGTGCTAGAGATGAGGGGAGACAGGGGGGAACTGAAGCTTTCTTT
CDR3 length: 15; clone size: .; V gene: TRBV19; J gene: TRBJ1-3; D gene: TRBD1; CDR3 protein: CASSRQGGSGNTIYF; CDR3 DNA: TGTGCCAGTAGTCGACAGGGAGGCTCTGGAAACACCATATATTTT
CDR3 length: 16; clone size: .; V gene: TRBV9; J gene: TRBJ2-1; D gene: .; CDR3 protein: CASSVAGGLAINEQFF; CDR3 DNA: TGTGCCAGCAGCGTAGCCGGCGGACTTGCCATCAATGAGCAGTTCTTC
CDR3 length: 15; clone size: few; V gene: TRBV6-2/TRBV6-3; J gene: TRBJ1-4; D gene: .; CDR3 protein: CASRYRRGRDEKLFF; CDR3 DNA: TGTGCCAGCAGATACCGACGAGGGAGGGATGAAAAACTGTTTTTT
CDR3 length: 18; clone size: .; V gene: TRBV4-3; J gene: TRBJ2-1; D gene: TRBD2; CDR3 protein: CASSQENLRLAGDNEQFF; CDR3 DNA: TGCGCCAGCAGCCAAGAGAATTTACGGTTAGCGGGTGACAATGAGCAGTTCTTC
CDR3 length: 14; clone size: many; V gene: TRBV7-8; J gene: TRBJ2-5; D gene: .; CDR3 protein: CASSLRDIQETQYF; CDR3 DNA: TGTGCCAGCAGCTTACGGGACATTCAAGAGACCCAGTACTTC
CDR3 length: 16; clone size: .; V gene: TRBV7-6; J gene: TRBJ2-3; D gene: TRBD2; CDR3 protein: CTSSLGAGTRKDTQYF; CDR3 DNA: TGTACCAGCAGCTTAGGAGCCGGGACTAGAAAAGATACGCAGTATTTT
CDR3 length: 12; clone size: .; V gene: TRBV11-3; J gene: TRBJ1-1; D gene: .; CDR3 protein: CASSLSEFGAFF; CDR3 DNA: TGTGCCAGCAGCTTAAGTGAGTTTGGAGCTTTCTTT
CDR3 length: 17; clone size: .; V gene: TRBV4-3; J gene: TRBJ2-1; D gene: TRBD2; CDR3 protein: CASSQELAGGPYNEQFF; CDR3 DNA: TGCGCCAGCAGCCAAGAACTAGCGGGAGGCCCTTACAATGAGCAGTTCTTC
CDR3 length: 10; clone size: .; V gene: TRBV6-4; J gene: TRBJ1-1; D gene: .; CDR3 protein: CARFVAEAFF; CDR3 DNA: TGTGCCAGATTTGTGGCTGAAGCTTTCTTT
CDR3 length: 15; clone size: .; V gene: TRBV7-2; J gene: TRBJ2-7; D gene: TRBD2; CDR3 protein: CASSLRSGSRNEQYF; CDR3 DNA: TGTGCCAGCAGCTTGCGTAGCGGGAGTCGGAACGAGCAGTACTTC
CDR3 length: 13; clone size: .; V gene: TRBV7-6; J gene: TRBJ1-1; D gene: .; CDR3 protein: CASSPRWGTEAFF; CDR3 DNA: TGTGCCAGCAGCCCCCGTTGGGGGACTGAAGCTTTCTTT
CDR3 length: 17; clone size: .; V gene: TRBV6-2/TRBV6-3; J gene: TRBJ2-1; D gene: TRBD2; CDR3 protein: CASSRIPGASGYNEQFF; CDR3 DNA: TGTGCCAGCAGCCGGATACCGGGGGCTAGCGGGTACAATGAGCAGTTCTTC
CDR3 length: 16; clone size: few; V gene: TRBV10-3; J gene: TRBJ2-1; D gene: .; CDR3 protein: CAISATPGAGNNEQFF; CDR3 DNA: TGTGCCATCAGTGCGACCCCCGGGGCAGGGAACAATGAGCAGTTCTTC
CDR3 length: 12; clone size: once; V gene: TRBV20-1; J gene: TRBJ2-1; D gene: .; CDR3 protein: CSVEQGYNEQFF; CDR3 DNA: TGCAGTGTTGAGCAGGGTTACAATGAGCAGTTCTTC
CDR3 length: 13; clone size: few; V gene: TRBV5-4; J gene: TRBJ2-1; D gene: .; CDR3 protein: CASSTLFHNEQFF; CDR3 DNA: TGTGCCAGCAGCACCCTTTTCCACAATGAGCAGTTCTTC
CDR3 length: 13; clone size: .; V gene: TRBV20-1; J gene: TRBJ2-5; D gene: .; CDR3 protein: CSADRTAQETQYF; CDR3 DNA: TGCAGTGCTGATCGGACAGCCCAAGAGACCCAGTACTTC
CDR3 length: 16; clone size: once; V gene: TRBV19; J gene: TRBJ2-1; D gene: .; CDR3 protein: CASSISSGSGGDEQFF; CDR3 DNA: TGTGCCAGTAGTATATCCTCAGGTAGCGGAGGGGATGAGCAGTTCTTC
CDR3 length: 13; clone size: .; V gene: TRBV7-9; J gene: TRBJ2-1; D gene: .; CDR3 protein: CASSFPGEGEQFF; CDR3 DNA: TGTGCCAGCAGCTTCCCAGGGGAGGGTGAGCAGTTCTTC
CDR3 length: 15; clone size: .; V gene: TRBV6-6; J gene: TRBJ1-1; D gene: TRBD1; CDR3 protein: CASRQKQGVNTEAFF; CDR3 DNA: TGTGCCAGCAGACAAAAACAGGGGGTGAACACTGAAGCTTTCTTT
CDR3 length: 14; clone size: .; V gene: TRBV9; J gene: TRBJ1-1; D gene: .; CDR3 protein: CASSAGQPNTEAFF; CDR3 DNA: TGTGCCAGCAGCGCCGGACAGCCAAACACTGAAGCTTTCTTT
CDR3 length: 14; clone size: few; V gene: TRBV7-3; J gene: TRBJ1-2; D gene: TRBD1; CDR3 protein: CASSPTGGPYGYTF; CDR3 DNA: TGTGCCAGCAGCCCCACAGGGGGCCCTTATGGCTACACCTTC
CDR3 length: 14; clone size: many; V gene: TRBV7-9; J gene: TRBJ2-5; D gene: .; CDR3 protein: CASSLGGSKETQYF; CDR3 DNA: TGTGCCAGCAGCTTAGGTGGTTCTAAAGAGACCCAGTACTTC
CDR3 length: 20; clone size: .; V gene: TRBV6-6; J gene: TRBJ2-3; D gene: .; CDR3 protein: CASSYSKVGISALITDTQYF; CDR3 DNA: TGTGCCAGCAGTTACTCGAAGGTCGGGATTTCCGCTCTTATCACAGATACGCAGTATTTT
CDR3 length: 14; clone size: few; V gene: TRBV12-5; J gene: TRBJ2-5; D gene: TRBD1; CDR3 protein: CASGIPWTGETQYF; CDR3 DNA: TGTGCTAGTGGCATTCCTTGGACAGGGGAGACCCAGTACTTC
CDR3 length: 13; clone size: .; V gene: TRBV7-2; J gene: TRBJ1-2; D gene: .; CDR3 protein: CASRGQPNYGYTF; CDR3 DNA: TGTGCCAGCCGGGGACAACCTAACTATGGCTACACCTTC
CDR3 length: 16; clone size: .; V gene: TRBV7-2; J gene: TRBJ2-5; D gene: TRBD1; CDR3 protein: CASSLSTGGWVETQYF; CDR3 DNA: TGTGCCAGCAGCTTGTCGACAGGGGGATGGGTTGAGACCCAGTACTTC
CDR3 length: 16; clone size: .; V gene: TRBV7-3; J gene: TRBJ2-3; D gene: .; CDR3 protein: CASSLKVSGSPDTQYF; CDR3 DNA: TGTGCCAGCAGCTTAAAAGTCTCCGGGAGCCCAGATACGCAGTATTTT
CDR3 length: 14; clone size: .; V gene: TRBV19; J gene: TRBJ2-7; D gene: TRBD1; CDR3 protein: CASSETGIPLEQYF; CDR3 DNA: TGTGCCAGTAGTGAGACAGGGATCCCACTCGAGCAGTACTTC
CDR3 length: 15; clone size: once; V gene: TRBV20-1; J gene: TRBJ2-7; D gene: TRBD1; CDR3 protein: CSAGRTGATSYEQYF; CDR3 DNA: TGCAGTGCTGGAAGGACAGGGGCAACCTCCTACGAGCAGTACTTC
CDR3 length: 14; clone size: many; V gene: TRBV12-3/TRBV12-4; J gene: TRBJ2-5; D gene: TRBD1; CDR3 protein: CASSPGQGVETQYF; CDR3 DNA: TGTGCCAGCAGCCCGGGACAGGGGGTAGAGACCCAGTACTTC
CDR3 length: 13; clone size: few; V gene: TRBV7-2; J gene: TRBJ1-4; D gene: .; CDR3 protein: CASSLVQGEKLFF; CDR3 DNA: TGTGCCAGCAGCTTAGTCCAGGGTGAAAAACTGTTTTTT
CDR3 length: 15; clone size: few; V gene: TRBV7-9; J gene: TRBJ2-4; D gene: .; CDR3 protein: CASNEQGVAKNIQYF; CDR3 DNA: TGTGCCAGCAACGAACAGGGTGTGGCCAAAAACATTCAGTACTTC
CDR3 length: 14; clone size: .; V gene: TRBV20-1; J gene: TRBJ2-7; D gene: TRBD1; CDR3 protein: CSARVPGQGMKQYF; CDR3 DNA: TGCAGTGCTAGAGTGCCGGGACAGGGTATGAAGCAGTACTTC
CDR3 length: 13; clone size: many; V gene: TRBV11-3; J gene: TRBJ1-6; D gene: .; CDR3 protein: CASSTGVDSPLHF; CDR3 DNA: TGTGCCAGCAGCACCGGTGTGGACTCACCCCTCCACTTT
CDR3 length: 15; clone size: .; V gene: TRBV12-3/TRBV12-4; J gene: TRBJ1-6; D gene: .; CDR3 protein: CTSSQRSSYNSPLHF; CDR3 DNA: TGTACCAGCAGCCAGAGAAGCTCCTATAATTCACCCCTCCACTTT
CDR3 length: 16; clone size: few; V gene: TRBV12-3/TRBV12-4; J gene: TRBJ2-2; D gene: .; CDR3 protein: CASRLPDGGLRRELFF; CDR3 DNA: TGTGCCAGCAGACTCCCGGATGGGGGGCTTAGACGGGAGCTGTTTTTT
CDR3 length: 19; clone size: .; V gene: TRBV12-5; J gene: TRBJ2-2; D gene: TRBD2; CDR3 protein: CASGTGLAGGNYGTGELFF; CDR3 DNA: TGTGCTAGTGGCACGGGACTAGCGGGAGGTAACTACGGCACCGGGGAGCTGTTTTTT
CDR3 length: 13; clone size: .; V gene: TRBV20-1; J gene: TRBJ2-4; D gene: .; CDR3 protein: CSAGRGAENIQYF; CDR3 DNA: TGCAGTGCTGGGAGAGGTGCGGAAAACATTCAGTACTTC
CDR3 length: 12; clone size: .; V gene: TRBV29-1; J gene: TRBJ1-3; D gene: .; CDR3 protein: CSVLRGGNTIYF; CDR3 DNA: TGCAGCGTCCTTAGAGGGGGTAACACCATATATTTT
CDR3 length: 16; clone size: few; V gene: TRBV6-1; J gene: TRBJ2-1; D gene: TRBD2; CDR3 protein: CASSSVVAGSYNEQFF; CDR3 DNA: TGTGCCAGCAGTTCCGTGGTAGCGGGTTCCTACAATGAGCAGTTCTTC
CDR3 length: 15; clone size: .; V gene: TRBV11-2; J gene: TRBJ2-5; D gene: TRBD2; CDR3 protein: CASSLVAGVKETQYF; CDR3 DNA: TGTGCCAGCAGCTTAGTGGCGGGAGTAAAAGAGACCCAGTACTTC
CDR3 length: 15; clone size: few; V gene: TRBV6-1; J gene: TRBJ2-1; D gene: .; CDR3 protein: CASVPLGASYNEQFF; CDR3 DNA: TGTGCCAGCGTACCCCTGGGGGCGTCCTACAATGAGCAGTTCTTC
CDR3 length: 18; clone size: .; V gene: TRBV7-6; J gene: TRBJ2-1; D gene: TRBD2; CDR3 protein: CASSLGASGILSYNEQFF; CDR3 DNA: TGTGCCAGCAGCTTAGGGGCTAGCGGGATACTTTCCTACAATGAGCAGTTCTTC
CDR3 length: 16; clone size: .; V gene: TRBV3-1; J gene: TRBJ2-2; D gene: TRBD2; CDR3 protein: CASSSALAGGTGELFF; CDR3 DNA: TGTGCCAGCAGCTCCGCTCTAGCGGGAGGAACCGGGGAGCTGTTTTTT
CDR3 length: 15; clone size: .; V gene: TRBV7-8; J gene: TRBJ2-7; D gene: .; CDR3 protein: CASSHPGRQSYEQYF; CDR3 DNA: TGTGCCAGCAGTCATCCGGGACGTCAGTCCTACGAGCAGTACTTC
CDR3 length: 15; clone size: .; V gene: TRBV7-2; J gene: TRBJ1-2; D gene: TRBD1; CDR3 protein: CASSDSGTGVYGYTF; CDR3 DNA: TGTGCCAGCAGCGATTCCGGGACAGGAGTCTATGGCTACACCTTC
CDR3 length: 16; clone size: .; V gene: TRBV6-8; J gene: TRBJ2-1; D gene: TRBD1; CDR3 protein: CASSYTTGGPYNEQFF; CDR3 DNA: TGTGCCAGCAGTTACACGACAGGGGGTCCTTACAATGAGCAGTTCTTC
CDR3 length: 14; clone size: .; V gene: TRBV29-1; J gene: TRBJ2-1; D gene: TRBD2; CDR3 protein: CSVRGLAGDDQQFF; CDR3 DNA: TGCAGCGTCCGAGGACTAGCGGGAGACGACCAGCAGTTCTTC
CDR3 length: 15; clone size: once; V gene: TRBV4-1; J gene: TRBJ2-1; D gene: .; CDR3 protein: CASSQWRQGSDEQFF; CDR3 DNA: TGCGCCAGCAGCCAATGGCGGCAGGGGAGCGATGAGCAGTTCTTC